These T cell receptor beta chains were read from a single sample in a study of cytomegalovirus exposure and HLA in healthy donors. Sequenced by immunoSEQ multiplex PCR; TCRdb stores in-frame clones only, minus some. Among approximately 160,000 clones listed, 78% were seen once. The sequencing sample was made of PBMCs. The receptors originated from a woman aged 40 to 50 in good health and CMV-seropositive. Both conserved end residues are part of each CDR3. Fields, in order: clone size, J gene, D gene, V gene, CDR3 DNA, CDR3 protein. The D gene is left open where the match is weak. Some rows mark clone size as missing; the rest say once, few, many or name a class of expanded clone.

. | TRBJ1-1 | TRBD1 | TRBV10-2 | TGCGCCAGCCTCCCGACAGGGATGAACACTGAAGCTTTCTTT | CASLPTGMNTEAFF
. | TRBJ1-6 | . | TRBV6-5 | TGTGCCAGCAAGGACAGCTCCTATAATTCACCCCTCCACTTT | CASKDSSYNSPLHF
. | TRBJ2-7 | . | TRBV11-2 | TGTGCCAGCAGCCAAGACGAGAGGCAGGGTAGTGAAGAGCAGTACTTC | CASSQDERQGSEEQYF
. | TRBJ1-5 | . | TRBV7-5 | TGTGCCAGAAGCTCCGAACCCCCCGGGACAGGGGTTAATCAGCCCCAGCATTTT | CARSSEPPGTGVNQPQHF
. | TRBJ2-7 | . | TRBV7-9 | TGTGCCAGCAGCTATGAGAAATCCACCTACGAGCAGTACTTC | CASSYEKSTYEQYF
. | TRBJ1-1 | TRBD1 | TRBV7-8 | TGTGCCAGCAGCCCGAGGACAGGGGGGTATGAAGCTTTCTTT | CASSPRTGGYEAFF
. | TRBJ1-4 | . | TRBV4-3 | TGCGCCAGCAGCCAAGATGGGGCATCCACTAATGAAAAACTGTTTTTT | CASSQDGASTNEKLFF
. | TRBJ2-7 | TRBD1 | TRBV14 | TGTGCCAGCAGCCAGCGACAGGGGGCGATGAACGAGCAGTACTTC | CASSQRQGAMNEQYF
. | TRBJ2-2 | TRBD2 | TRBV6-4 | TGTGCCAGCGGGACTACCACCGGGGAGCTGTTTTTT | CASGTTTGELFF
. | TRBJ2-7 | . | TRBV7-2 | TGTGCCAGCAGCCAGGAGGTGAGACGTCCAACCTACGAGCAGTACTTC | CASSQEVRRPTYEQYF
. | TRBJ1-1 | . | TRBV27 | TGTGCCAGCAGTTTTCAAACGGGGGGCGGCACTGAAGCTTTCTTT | CASSFQTGGGTEAFF
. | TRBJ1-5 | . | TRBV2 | TGTGCCAGCCAGAGGGAAAGCAATCAGCCCCAGCATTTT | CASQRESNQPQHF
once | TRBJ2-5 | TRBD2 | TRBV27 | TGTGCCAGCAGCGACGGGGGGGCCTATGAGACCCAGTACTTC | CASSDGGAYETQYF
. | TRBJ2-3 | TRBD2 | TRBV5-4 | TGTGCCAGCAGCCCCGGACTAGATAGGGATACGCAGTATTTT | CASSPGLDRDTQYF
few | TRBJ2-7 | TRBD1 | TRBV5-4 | TGTGCCAGCAGCCCGGGGACAGGCCGAAGCTCCTACGAGCAGTACTTC | CASSPGTGRSSYEQYF
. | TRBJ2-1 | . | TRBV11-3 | TGTGCCAGCAGCCCAGCCTCTAGCAGCAATGAGCAGTTCTTC | CASSPASSSNEQFF
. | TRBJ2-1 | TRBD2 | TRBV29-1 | TGCAGCGTTTCTAAAGCGGGGAGCTCCTACAATGAGCAGTTCTTC | CSVSKAGSSYNEQFF